These 9 T cell receptor beta chains share one sample of origin, sequenced in a study of Tregs in tolerant kidney transplant recipients. Clones were read by immunoSEQ multiplex PCR, and TCRdb kept only the in-frame ones, dropping some. The table includes 80,000 to 90,000 clones, more than 90% detected once. Sequencing input: CD8+ T cells from blood. These TCRs come from a human donor in good health.

This chain uses TRBV6-6 with TRBJ2-5; either TRBD1 or TRBD2 may supply D (5 bases each). Trimming took 2 bases from V and 2 from J, leaving 9 bases between them. Germline V gene data show CDR1 as MNHNY and CDR2 as SVGAGI (reference sequence). The CDR3 runs 14 residues. CDR3 nucleotides: TGTGCCAGCAGTTACATGGGACGGCAAGAGACCCAGTACTTC. It encodes CASSYMGRQETQYF.

CDR3 amino acids: CASSLRTSETDTQYF. In DNA, the CDR3 is TGTGCCAGCAGCCTTCGGACTAGCGAAACAGATACGCAGTATTTT. V gene TRBV6-5 combines with J gene TRBJ2-3, with 9 bases identical to TRBD2. Per germline, CDR1 MNHEY and CDR2 SVGAGI. After removal of 6 bases from V and 3 bases from J, the junction contained 7 bases not matched to a gene. This CDR3 is built from 15 residues.

The rearrangement joins TRBV7-9 to TRBJ1-2; 7 nucleotides match TRBD1. Unmatched junction bases numbered 1, after V lost 4 bases and J lost 2 bases. This CDR3 contains 13 residues. Per germline, CDR1 SEHNR and CDR2 FQNEAQ (reference sequence). For the CDR3, the DNA is TGTGCCAGCAGCTCACAGGGGAACTATGGCTACACCTTC. This sequence encodes CASSSQGNYGYTF. Drawing the rest from reference TRBV7-9 and TRBJ1-2, the complete variable domain is DTGVSQNPRHKITKRGQNVTFRCDPISEHNRLYWYRQTLGQGPEFLTYFQNEAQLEKSRLLSDRFSAERPKGSFSTLEIQRTEQGDSAMYLCASSSQGNYGYTFGSGTRLTVV.

In its sample, this clone was seen once. The same CDR3 can be traced to other DNA sequences in this sample. The chain combines TRBV27 with TRBJ2-7, with D unclear. This CDR3 comprises 13 residues. Trimming shortened V by 3 bases and J by 0 bases, and 6 bases separated the two germline ends. The germline V gene encodes CDR1 MNHEY and CDR2 SMNVEV (reference sequence). DNA for the CDR3: TGTGCCAGCAGTTTCGGCCGCTCCTACGAGCAGTACTTC. This codes for CASSFGRSYEQYF.

This clone was seen only once. The rearrangement uses TRBV15 and TRBJ2-7; D gene uncertain. The CDR3 contains 13 residues. Germline CDR1 and CDR2: LNHNV and YYDKDF (reference sequence). V dropped 6 bases and J dropped 4 bases, with 13 bases sitting between them. The CDR3 loop reads CATSDHPSYEQYF. The CDR3 bases are TGTGCCACCAGTGATCACCCCTCGTACGAGCAGTACTTC.

Sample share makes this clone medium-sized. The chain couples TRBV6-4 to TRBJ2-1; D gene ambiguous. V shed 2 bases and J shed 0 bases, with 2 bases lying between them. CDR1 is MRHNA and CDR2 is SNTAGT in the germline V gene. This CDR3 is 13 amino acids long. The CDR3 coding sequence is TGTGCCAGCAGTGACAACTCCTACAATGAGCAGTTCTTC. This codes for CASSDNSYNEQFF.

The V gene is TRBV27, the J gene TRBJ1-6; D is uncertain. V gave up 0 bases and J gave up 9 bases, with 6 bases separating them. Germline V lookup: CDR1 MNHEY, CDR2 SMNVEV (reference sequence). The CDR3 consists of 13 residues. CDR3 residues: CASSLSGSSPLHF. The CDR3 region has the DNA TGTGCCAGCAGTTTATCTGGGAGTTCACCCCTCCACTTT.

This chain joins TRBV7-8 and TRBJ2-1; D is unclear. The CDR3 length is 12 residues. With 3 bases removed from V and 3 bases from J, the gap between germline ends came to 3 bases. Germline CDR1 and CDR2: SGHVS and FQNEAQ. DNA of the CDR3: TGTGCCAGCAGCTTGTACTACAATGAGCAGTTCTTC. Protein: CASSLYYNEQFF.

The genes are TRBV11-2 and TRBJ2-2; D is unresolved. This CDR3 has 11 amino acids. Trimming took 5 bases from V and 6 from J, leaving 4 bases between them. Looked up from germline, CDR1 is SGHAT and CDR2 is FQNNGV. CDR3 sequence: CASSHPGELFF. CDR3 nucleotide sequence: TGTGCCAGCAGCCACCCCGGGGAGCTGTTTTTT.